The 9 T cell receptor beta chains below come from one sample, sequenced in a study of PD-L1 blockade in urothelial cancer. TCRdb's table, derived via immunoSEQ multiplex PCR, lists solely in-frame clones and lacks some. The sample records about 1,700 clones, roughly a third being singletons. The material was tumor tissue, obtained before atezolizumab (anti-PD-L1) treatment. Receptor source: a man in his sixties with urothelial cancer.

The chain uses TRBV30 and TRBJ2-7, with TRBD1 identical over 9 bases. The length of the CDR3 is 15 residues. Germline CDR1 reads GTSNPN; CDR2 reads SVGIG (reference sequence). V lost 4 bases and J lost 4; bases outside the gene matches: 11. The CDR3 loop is CAWTKAGTGKYEQYF. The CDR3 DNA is TGTGCCTGGACTAAAGCCGGGACAGGGAAATACGAGCAGTACTTC.

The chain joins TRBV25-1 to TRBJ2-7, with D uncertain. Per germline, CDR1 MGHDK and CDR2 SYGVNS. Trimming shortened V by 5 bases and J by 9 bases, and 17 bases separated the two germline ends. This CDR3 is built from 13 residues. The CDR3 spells CASSRDIYTWQYF. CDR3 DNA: TGTGCCAGCAGTCGCGACATCTATACGTGGCAGTACTTC.

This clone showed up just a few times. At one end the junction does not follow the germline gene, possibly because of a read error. The CDR3 loop is CASSKDTSGGELFF. Here the CDR3 DNA reads TGTGCCAGCAGCAAAGATACTAGCGGCGGGGAGCTGTTTTTT. The genes are TRBV14 and TRBJ2-2; 8 positions agree with TRBD2. CDR3 length equals 14 residues. CDR1 and CDR2 (germline): SGHDN, FVKESK.

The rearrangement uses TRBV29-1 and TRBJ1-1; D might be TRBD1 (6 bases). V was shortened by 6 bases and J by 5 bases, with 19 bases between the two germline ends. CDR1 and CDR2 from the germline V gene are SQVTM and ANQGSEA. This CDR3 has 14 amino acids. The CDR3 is CSVPPFGGHTEAFF. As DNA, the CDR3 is TGCAGCGTCCCTCCCTTCGGGGGCCATACTGAAGCTTTCTTT. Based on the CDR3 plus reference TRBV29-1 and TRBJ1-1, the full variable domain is SAVISQKPSRDICQRGTSLTIQCQVDSQVTMMFWYRQQPGQSLTLIATANQGSEATYESGFVIDKFPISRPNLTFSTLTVSNMSPEDSSIYLCSVPPFGGHTEAFFGQGTRLTVV.

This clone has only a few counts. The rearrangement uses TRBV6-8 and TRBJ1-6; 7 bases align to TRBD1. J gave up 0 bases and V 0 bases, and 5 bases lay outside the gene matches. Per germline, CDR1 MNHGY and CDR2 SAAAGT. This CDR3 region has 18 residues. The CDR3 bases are TGTGCCAGCAGTTACTCGTCACAGGGGTACTCCTATAATTCACCCCTCCACTTT. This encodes CASSYSSQGYSYNSPLHF.

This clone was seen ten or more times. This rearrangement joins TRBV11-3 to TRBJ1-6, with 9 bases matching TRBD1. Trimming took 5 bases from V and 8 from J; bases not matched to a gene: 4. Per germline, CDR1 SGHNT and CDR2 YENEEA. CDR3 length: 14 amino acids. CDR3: CASSQDRGDSPLHF. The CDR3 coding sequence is TGTGCCAGCAGCCAGGACAGGGGTGATTCACCCCTCCACTTT.

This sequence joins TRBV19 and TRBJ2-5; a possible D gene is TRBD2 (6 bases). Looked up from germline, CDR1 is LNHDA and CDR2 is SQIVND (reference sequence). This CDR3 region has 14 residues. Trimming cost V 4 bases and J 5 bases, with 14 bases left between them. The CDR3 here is CASSRGGTSETQYF. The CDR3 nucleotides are TGTGCCAGTAGTAGGGGCGGTACTAGCGAGACCCAGTACTTC.

CDR3 nucleotide sequence: TGTGCCAGCAGTTACTCGTCGGGGGGCGCCAAAAACATTCAGTACTTC. Translated: CASSYSSGGAKNIQYF. The V and J genes are TRBV6-8 and TRBJ2-4, with a possible D match to TRBD2 (7 bases). V lost 0 bases and J lost 1, with 10 bases in between. This CDR3 is 16 amino acids long. Per germline, CDR1 MNHGY and CDR2 SAAAGT.

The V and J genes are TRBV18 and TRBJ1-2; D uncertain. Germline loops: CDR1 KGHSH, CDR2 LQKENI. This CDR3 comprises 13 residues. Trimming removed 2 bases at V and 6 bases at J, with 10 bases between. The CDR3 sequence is CASSPAAYDGYTF. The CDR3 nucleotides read TGTGCCAGCTCACCAGCGGCTTATGATGGCTACACCTTC.